This is a list of T cell receptor beta chains from one sample in a study of T cells in Graves' hyperthyroidism and ophthalmopathy. TCRdb redid the calling of the multiplex PCR reads with MiXCR, one entry per CDR3 protein. This sample has 250,000 to 300,000 distinct CDR3 sequences, with approximately 14% found just once. The sequencing sample was made of blood. These receptor sequences come from a woman aged 45 to 65 with Graves' hyperthyroidism that later progressed to Graves' ophthalmopathy. CDR3s include the opening cysteine and the closing phenylalanine or tryptophan. The D gene is left open where the match is weak. Rows give clone size only sometimes, using once, few, many, or a class for an expanded clone.

-	TRBJ1-2	TRBV19	-	CASSMARGAGYTF	TGTGCCAGTAGTATGGCTAGGGGAGCTGGCTACACCTTC
TRBD2	TRBJ2-3	TRBV20-1	many	CSAGRDTQYF	TGCAGTGCCGGGAGGGACACGCAGTATTTT
TRBD1	TRBJ2-5	TRBV28	many	CASSRDRDQETQYF	TGTGCCAGCAGTAGGGACAGGGATCAAGAGACCCAGTACTTC
-	TRBJ2-3	TRBV9	many	CASSVEGSTDTQYF	TGTGCCAGCAGCGTAGAAGGCAGCACAGATACGCAGTATTTT
TRBD1	TRBJ1-5	TRBV6-5	few	CASSTGQGAVQPQHF	TGTGCCAGCAGTACTGGACAGGGGGCTGTACAGCCCCAGCATTTT
-	TRBJ2-3	TRBV7-9	-	CASSYLSSSTDTQYF	TGTGCCAGCAGCTACCTTTCCTCTAGCACAGATACGCAGTATTTT
TRBD1	TRBJ1-5	TRBV28	many	CASRAGTGGYQPQHF	TGTGCCAGCAGGGCCGGGACAGGGGGCTATCAGCCCCAGCATTTT
-	TRBJ2-5	TRBV15	-	CATGAWGGGTQETQYF	TGTGCCACCGGGGCCTGGGGAGGAGGGACCCAAGAGACCCAGTACTTC
-	TRBJ2-1	TRBV10-3	many	CAIKWRGLFDEQFF	TGTGCCATCAAGTGGAGGGGGCTATTTGATGAGCAGTTCTTC
-	TRBJ1-6	TRBV30	many	CAWSVRGPPLHF	TGTGCCTGGAGTGTACGAGGTCCACCCCTCCACTTT
TRBD1	TRBJ2-3	TRBV12-3/TRBV12-4	many	CASSRDRTSTDTQYF	TGTGCCAGCAGTCGGGACAGGACTAGCACAGATACGCAGTATTTT
-	TRBJ1-1	TRBV20-1	many	CSAVGGNTEAFF	TGCAGTGCGGTCGGAGGAAACACTGAAGCTTTCTTT
TRBD1	TRBJ1-2	TRBV5-1	few	CASSHLGTADGYTF	TGCGCCAGCAGCCACCTTGGGACAGCCGACGGCTACACCTTC
TRBD2	TRBJ2-1	TRBV7-3	many	CASSRTSTEQFF	TGTGCCAGCAGCCGGACTAGCACCGAGCAGTTCTTC
-	TRBJ2-7	TRBV25-1	-	CASSEGTWTYEQYF	TGTGCCAGCAGTGAAGGGACATGGACCTACGAGCAGTACTTC
-	TRBJ1-5	TRBV20-1	many	CSAGSSNQPQHF	TGCAGTGCAGGGTCTAGCAATCAGCCCCAGCATTTT
-	TRBJ2-6	TRBV6-2/TRBV6-3	many	CASRPAFTGPGANVLTF	TGTGCCAGCAGACCGGCCTTCACAGGGCCGGGGGCCAACGTCCTGACTTTC
-	TRBJ2-5	TRBV2	many	CASMSPLGRDGTQYF	TGTGCCAGCATGAGCCCCCTAGGTAGAGATGGGACCCAGTACTTC
-	TRBJ2-1	TRBV6-1	few	CASMRTSSDNEQFF	TGTGCCAGCATGAGAACATCCTCCGACAATGAGCAGTTCTTC
-	TRBJ2-7	TRBV3-1	many	CASSREGGEQYF	TGTGCCAGCAGCCGAGAAGGAGGGGAGCAGTACTTC
TRBD1	TRBJ2-7	TRBV19	-	CASRSDRDINREQYF	TGTGCCAGTCGCTCCGACAGGGACATAAACCGGGAGCAGTACTTC
TRBD1	TRBJ2-3	TRBV5-1	-	CASSWAGTGGDADTQYF	TGCGCCAGCAGCTGGGCCGGGACAGGGGGCGACGCAGATACGCAGTATTTT
TRBD2	TRBJ2-1	TRBV10-2	many	CASSESVAGRDEQFF	TGCGCCAGCAGTGAGTCGGTAGCGGGACGTGATGAGCAGTTCTTC
-	TRBJ1-1	TRBV12-3/TRBV12-4	many	CASSLSVQAEAFF	TGTGCCAGCAGTTTATCTGTCCAGGCTGAAGCTTTCTTT
TRBD2	TRBJ2-7	TRBV24-1	many	CATSDTSGAYEQYF	TGTGCCACCAGTGATACTAGCGGGGCCTACGAGCAGTACTTC
TRBD1	TRBJ1-2	TRBV3-1	many	CASSLRTGGVVGYTF	TGTGCCAGCAGCCTCCGGACAGGGGGAGTCGTAGGCTACACCTTC
-	TRBJ2-1	TRBV5-1	-	CASSFNGALNEQFF	TGCGCCAGCAGCTTCAACGGGGCTTTGAATGAGCAGTTCTTC
-	TRBJ1-5	TRBV7-8	few	CASSSDSHGEPQHF	TGTGCCAGCAGCTCGGACAGCCATGGGGAGCCCCAGCATTTT
-	TRBJ2-2	TRBV5-1	-	CASSPTIGDTGELFF	TGCGCCAGCAGTCCGACAATTGGAGATACCGGGGAGCTGTTTTTT